This T cell receptor beta chain was sequenced for a study of T cell clonotyping in hematopoietic cell transplantation. Overall study results and limits: Higher Inverse Simpson Index values in graft donor and pretransplant recipient predicted broader posttransplant TCR diversity. At the given depth, recipient repertoires were over 97% de novo clonotypes.

The repertoire was sequenced with immunoSEQ multiplex PCR; TCRdb's copy has only in-frame clones and lacks some. The table includes about 10,000 clones, 80% to 95% detected once. This CDR3 has 11 residues. Per germline, CDR1 LNHNV and CDR2 YYDKDF (reference sequence). V was trimmed by 6 bases and J by 4 bases, leaving 3 bases between them. Recipient blood drawn about 28 days pretransplant and days 30, 100, 180 after. A word on this clone: The target antigen is unknown.

The sequenced sample was PBMCs, obtained 100 days after allogeneic stem cell transplant. The chain recombines TRBV15 with TRBJ2-2; the D is unclear. The source of this sequence is a male patient in his fifties who had an allogeneic stem cell transplant from a related donor, so T cells may come from the graft donor. Some clones in this sample may be carry-over from other donors' samples. The CDR3 nucleotides are TGTGCCACCAGTACCACCGGGGAGCTGTTTTTT. Amino acid sequence: CATSTTGELFF.